The 24 T cell receptor beta chains given below trace back to one sample, sequenced in a study of T cells in Graves' hyperthyroidism and ophthalmopathy. Amplification yielded TCR beta CDR3 regions, with RNA transcripts as the source. Researchers ran a first-round RT-PCR on the TCR CDR3 using the HTBI primer set. TCRdb re-derived calls from the multiplex PCR reads in MiXCR, one entry per CDR3 protein. The sample lists a few hundred thousand distinct CDR3 sequences, roughly 46% occurring once. The sample was peripheral blood or thyroid tissue (not recorded which). The receptors come from a woman aged 18-35 years with Graves' hyperthyroidism.

The V gene is TRBV15, the J gene TRBJ2-7; D uncertain. V lost 11 bases and J 1 base, leaving 12 bases between the germline ends. The V gene's germline CDR1 is LNHNV and CDR2 YYDKDF (reference sequence). This CDR3 spans 12 amino acids. This CDR3 reads CAPLTPSYEQYF. The CDR3 nucleotides are TGTGCCCCCCTGACACCATCCTACGAGCAGTACTTC.

The genes are TRBV5-1 and TRBJ1-2; D gene ambiguous. V lost 0 bases to trimming and J lost 5 bases, with 14 bases between them. The germline V gene has CDR1 SGHRS and CDR2 YFSETQ. CDR3 size: 15 residues. CDR3 loop: CASSLGDGRAYGYTF. CDR3 bases: TGCGCCAGCAGCTTGGGTGACGGGAGAGCTTATGGCTACACCTTC.

In this sample, this clonotype turned up once. The junction shows a germline mismatch at one end, possibly a read error. V usage is TRBV20-1 and J usage is TRBJ1-6; D not resolved. The germline CDR1 and CDR2 sequences are DFQATT and SNEGSKA (reference sequence). This CDR3 has 12 amino acids. The CDR3 nucleotides read TGTGTACTTAGCAAGGGTAATTCACCCCTCCACTTT. Protein: CVLSKGNSPLHF.

This clonotype has just a few counts. The V call is TRBV7-2, the J call TRBJ2-7; the match to TRBD2 covers 13 bases. Near its end, the DNA agrees better with TRBJ2-1, so the J call may be wrong. The CDR3 sequence is 15 residues long. Germline loops: CDR1 SGHTA, CDR2 FQGNSA. CDR3: CASSMGLAGRNEQFF. The CDR3 DNA sequence: TGTGCCAGCAGCATGGGACTAGCGGGAAGGAATGAGCAGTTCTTC.

This clonotype was seen a few times. The chain recombines TRBV7-9 with TRBJ2-2; TRBD2 matches at 13 bases. Germline-derived CDR1 and CDR2 are SEHNR and FQNEAQ (reference sequence). CDR3 length: 16 amino acids. V lost 5 bases, J lost 6 bases, and 6 bases stayed unmatched. Written as DNA, the CDR3 is TGTGCCAGCAGCCCAGGGGGACTAGCGGGGTCCGGGGAGCTGTTTTTT. Its translation: CASSPGGLAGSGELFF.

Turning to this clonotype: A read error may explain this, as a much larger clone is one base away. V is TRBV10-3 and J is TRBJ1-2, with D possibly TRBD1 on 5 matching bases. Germline values: CDR1 ENHRY, CDR2 SYGVKD. Trimming took 6 bases from V and 4 from J, leaving 12 bases between them. This CDR3 has 13 amino acids. Here the CDR3 DNA reads TGTGCCATCAGCGGGGACGGTTTCTATGGCTACACCTTC. It is translated as CAISGDGFYGYTF.

Ten or more counts support this clonotype. The V and J genes are TRBV10-2 and TRBJ1-1; the D gene is possibly TRBD1 (5 bases). V was pared by 6 bases and J by 8 bases, with 22 bases between. Germline V lookup: CDR1 WSHSY, CDR2 SAAADI. CDR3 size: 15 residues. CDR3 DNA: TGCGCCAGCAGCCTAAACCTACAGGCGGGCAGGGAAGCTTTCTTT. Its translation is CASSLNLQAGREAFF.

The V gene is TRBV18, the J gene TRBJ2-2; no clear D gene. Deletions cut 0 bases from V and 6 bases from J, with 11 bases between. CDR1 is KGHSH and CDR2 is LQKENI in the germline V gene. The CDR3 spans 15 residues. The CDR3 reads CASSPPMDMAGELFF. The CDR3, as DNA: TGTGCCAGCTCACCACCTATGGATATGGCCGGGGAGCTGTTTTTT.

In DNA form, the CDR3 reads TGTGCCAGCAGGAACCAGGGTTGGCCCTACGAGCAGTACTTC. It specifies CASRNQGWPYEQYF. V usage is TRBV2 and J usage is TRBJ2-7; TRBD1 is a possible D gene (5 bases). Germline CDR1 and CDR2: SNHLY and FYNNEI. This CDR3 has 14 amino acids. V was trimmed by 6 bases and J by 2 bases, leaving 14 bases between them.

Ten or more counts support this clonotype. The chain is built from TRBV7-8 and TRBJ1-1, with a weak D call TRBD1 (6 bases). The CDR3 covers 13 residues. Germline V lookup: CDR1 SGHVS, CDR2 FQNEAQ. The V end lost 5 bases, the J end lost 7 bases, and 14 bases lay between the germline ends. The CDR3 nucleotides are TGTGCCAGCAGCACCGGGGGCATTGGTGAAGCTTTCTTT. Protein: CASSTGGIGEAFF. The entire variable domain, with the rest obtained from reference TRBV7-8 and TRBJ1-1, is as follows: GAGVSQSPRYKVAKRGQDVALRCDPISGHVSLFWYQQALGQGPEFLTYFQNEAQLDKSGLPSDRFFAERPEGSVSTLKIQRTQQEDSAVYLCASSTGGIGEAFFGQGTRLTVV.

The V and J genes are TRBV18 and TRBJ1-6, with D possibly TRBD1 on 6 matching bases. CDR3 length: 15 amino acids. Trimming took off 3 bases at V and 10 bases at J, with 16 bases between the two ends. Per the germline V gene, CDR1 is KGHSH and CDR2 is LQKENI. Here the CDR3 reads CASSPTQGDGSPLHF. The CDR3 region has the DNA TGTGCCAGCTCACCGACACAGGGAGACGGGTCACCCCTCCACTTT.

The V call is TRBV6-5, the J call TRBJ2-5; 7 bases map to TRBD2. The CDR3 has 14 amino acids. V lost 2 bases, J lost 2 bases, and 2 bases stayed unmatched. CDR1 is MNHEY, CDR2 SVGAGI, per germline. CDR3 amino acids: CASSYGGVQETQYF. The CDR3 nucleotides read TGTGCCAGCAGTTACGGGGGGGTACAAGAGACCCAGTACTTC.

The chain uses TRBV29-1 and TRBJ1-1; tentative D call: TRBD1 (6 bases). Germline lookup yields CDR1 SQVTM and CDR2 ANQGSEA. Trimming removed 6 bases from V and 8 bases from J, with 16 bases in between. The CDR3 has 12 residues. CDR3 sequence: CSVYGGRSEAFF. Written as DNA, the CDR3 is TGCAGCGTGTACGGGGGCCGGTCAGAAGCTTTCTTT.

With regard to this clonotype: The CDR3 ends on some other residue instead of the conserved phenylalanine or tryptophan, so this is likely a read error. The V call is TRBV5-4, the J call TRBJ1-5; no clear D. V was cut by 5 bases and J by 4 bases, with 10 bases left in between. The CDR3 is 13 amino acids. The germline V gene encodes CDR1 SGHNT and CDR2 YYREEE (reference sequence). The CDR3 sequence: CASSDPGNQPQHS. DNA of the CDR3: TGTGCCAGCAGTGATCCGGGGAATCAGCCCCAGCATTCT.

CDR3 in DNA: TGTGCCATCAGCCCATCGTCGGGAGTCCCCTACGAGCAGTACTTC. Its translation is CAISPSSGVPYEQYF. The chain is built from TRBV10-3 and TRBJ2-7, with D possibly matching TRBD2 (6 bases). The ends were cut back, 6 bases at V and 2 bases at J, with 17 bases in the middle. Germline V gene sequence: CDR1 ENHRY, CDR2 SYGVKD. This CDR3 is 15 amino acids long.

This clonotype came up many times. A read error may be the cause here, since a much bigger clone is one base away. The chain carries TRBV2 and TRBJ2-7, with a tentative D call TRBD2 (6 bases). Germline V gene data show CDR1 as SNHLY and CDR2 as FYNNEI. CDR3 length equals 13 residues. V dropped 9 bases and J dropped 6 bases, with 18 bases sitting between them. CDR3 residues: CASLAERSGEQYF. The CDR3 bases are TGTGCCAGTTTAGCGGAGCGGTCGGGCGAGCAGTACTTC.

This clonotype was detected ten times or more. The chain employs TRBV19 and TRBJ2-7; D unresolved. Germline lookup yields CDR1 LNHDA and CDR2 SQIVND (reference sequence). This CDR3 is built from 12 residues. With 3 bases removed from V and 0 bases from J, the gap between germline ends came to 3 bases. The DNA of the CDR3 is TGTGCCAGTAGTATGGGCTCCTACGAGCAGTACTTC. This codes for CASSMGSYEQYF.

The gene calls are TRBV10-3 and TRBJ1-2; D is unclear. This CDR3 contains 9 residues. The germline CDR1 and CDR2 sequences are ENHRY and SYGVKD. V dropped 11 bases and J dropped 8 bases, with 9 bases sitting between them. CDR3 in DNA: TGTGCCGTGGGGAGAGGCTACACCTTC. Translation gives CAVGRGYTF.

The gene calls are TRBV7-6 and TRBJ1-1; D might be TRBD1 (6 bases). V lost 5 bases and J lost 3, with 13 bases in between. The CDR3 covers 14 residues. Germline V CDR1 and CDR2: SGHVS, FNYEAQ. CDR3 sequence (DNA): TGTGCCAGCAGCCAGGGGTTCTCGGACACTGAAGCTTTCTTT. It encodes CASSQGFSDTEAFF.

The chain's CDR3 is CASRPPGAWDQPQHF. CDR3 DNA sequence: TGTGCCAGCAGGCCCCCGGGGGCTTGGGATCAGCCCCAGCATTTT. This rearrangement joins TRBV12-3 or TRBV12-4 to TRBJ1-5; tentatively, D is TRBD1 (6 bases). The CDR3 is 15 residues long. V was cut by 6 bases and J by 5 bases, with 17 bases left in between.

V usage is TRBV10-3 and J usage is TRBJ1-5; TRBD1 agrees at 7 bases. V lost 8 bases and J lost 13; bases outside the gene matches: 17. This CDR3 is 14 amino acids long. Germline CDR1 ENHRY, CDR2 SYGVKD. The CDR3 here is CAIGGLAGTDTQHF. In DNA, the CDR3 is TGTGCCATCGGCGGACTAGCGGGGACAGATACGCAGCATTTT.

The V and J genes are TRBV12-3 or TRBV12-4 and TRBJ2-2; D might be TRBD1 or TRBD2, each matching 5 bases. The CDR3 length is 14 residues. Trimming took off 6 bases at V and 3 bases at J, with 11 bases between the two ends. This CDR3 reads CASRPGPYTGELFF. CDR3 nucleotide sequence: TGTGCCAGCAGGCCGGGACCATACACCGGGGAGCTGTTTTTT.

The chain carries TRBV29-1 and TRBJ1-5, with D possibly matching TRBD1 (5 bases). Trimming took 8 bases from V and 5 from J, leaving 16 bases between them. Germline values: CDR1 SQVTM, CDR2 ANQGSEA. The CDR3 is made up of 13 amino acids. In DNA, the CDR3 is TGCAGCCTCACGGGACGAGGCGATCAGCCCCAGCATTTT. Its protein product is CSLTGRGDQPQHF.

This clonotype has a count of ten or more. The chain uses TRBV5-1 and TRBJ1-3; TRBD1 is a possible D gene (6 bases). V lost 2 bases to trimming and J lost 6 bases, with 15 bases between them. The V gene's germline CDR1 is SGHRS and CDR2 YFSETQ. The CDR3 runs to 15 residues. The CDR3 sequence: CASSFEGDSANTIYF. For the CDR3, the DNA is TGCGCCAGCAGCTTCGAGGGGGATTCGGCAAACACCATATATTTT.